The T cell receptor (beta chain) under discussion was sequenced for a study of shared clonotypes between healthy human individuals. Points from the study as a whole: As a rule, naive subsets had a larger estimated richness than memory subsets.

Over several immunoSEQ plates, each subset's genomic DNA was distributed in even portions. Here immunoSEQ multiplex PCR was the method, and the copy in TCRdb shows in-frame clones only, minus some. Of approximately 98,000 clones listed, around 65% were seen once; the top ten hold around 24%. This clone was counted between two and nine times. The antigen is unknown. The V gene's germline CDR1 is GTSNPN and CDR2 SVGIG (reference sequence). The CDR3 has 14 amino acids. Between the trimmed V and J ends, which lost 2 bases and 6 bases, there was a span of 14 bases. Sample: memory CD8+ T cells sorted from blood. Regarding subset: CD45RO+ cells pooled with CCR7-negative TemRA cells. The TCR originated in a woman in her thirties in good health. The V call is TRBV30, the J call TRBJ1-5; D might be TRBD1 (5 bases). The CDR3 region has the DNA TGTGCCTGGAGTACGGGGGGGGAGGTTCAGCCCCAGCATTTT. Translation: CAWSTGGEVQPQHF.